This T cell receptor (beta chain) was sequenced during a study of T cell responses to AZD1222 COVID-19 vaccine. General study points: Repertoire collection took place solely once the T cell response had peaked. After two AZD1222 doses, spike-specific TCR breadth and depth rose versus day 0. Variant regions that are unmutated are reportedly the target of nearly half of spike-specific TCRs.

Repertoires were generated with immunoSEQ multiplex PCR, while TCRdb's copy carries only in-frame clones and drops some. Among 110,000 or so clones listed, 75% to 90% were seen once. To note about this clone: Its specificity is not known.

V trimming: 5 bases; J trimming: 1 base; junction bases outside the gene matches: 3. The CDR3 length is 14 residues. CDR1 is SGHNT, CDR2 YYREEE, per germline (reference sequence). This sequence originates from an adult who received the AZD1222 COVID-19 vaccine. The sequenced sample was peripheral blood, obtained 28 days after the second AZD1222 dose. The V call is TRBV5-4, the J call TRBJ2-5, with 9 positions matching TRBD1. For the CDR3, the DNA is TGTGCCAGCAGTCCACAGGGGGCCCAAGAGACCCAGTACTTC. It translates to CASSPQGAQETQYF.